These 22 T cell receptor beta chains came from one sample sequenced in a study of beta chain features in type 1 diabetes listed by TCRdb under 2018. The research as a whole found: A moderate but significant shortening of TCRB CDR3 length was observed in type 1 diabetes patients in all four CD4+ subsets.

Receptors were amplified or captured by the immunoSEQ multiplex PCR assay. The entire amount of isolated RNA was reverse transcribed using the High Capacity cDNA Reverse Transcription Kit, so the sequenced TCRB transcripts were expressed ones. TCRdb mirrors the immuneACCESS table, restricted to in-frame sequences. Some clones are absent from its copies; in checked studies, under half trace to an unresolved V gene, and the reason for the others is unknown. A total of 250,000 to 300,000 clones appear in this sample, about 13% of them only once. Approximately 0.015% of the sample rests with the top ten. Their antigens remain unidentified. The specimen was naive CD4+ T cells from blood. Interpreted using the paper, the cell subset or site label stands for: true naive CD4+ T cells. These receptors came from a man between 25 and 39 years old with type 1 diabetes.

This sequence joins TRBV11-2 and TRBJ1-1; D may be TRBD1 (6 bases). V lost 5 bases and J 1 base, leaving 14 bases between the germline ends. Germline lookup yields CDR1 SGHAT and CDR2 FQNNGV. The CDR3 loop spans 15 amino acids. The CDR3 DNA follows: TGTGCCAGCAGCGTGAGACAGGCGGGGAACACTGAAGCTTTCTTT. This codes for CASSVRQAGNTEAFF.

This chain joins TRBV7-9 and TRBJ2-2; D gene unclear. The CDR3 covers 15 residues. Germline assignment: CDR1 SEHNR and CDR2 FQNEAQ (reference sequence). V lost 1 base to trimming and J lost 2 bases, with 8 bases between them. CDR3 sequence: CASSLEPGNTGELFF. The CDR3 bases are TGTGCCAGCAGCTTAGAACCGGGTAACACCGGGGAGCTGTTTTTT.

This clone was seen a few times. This chain connects TRBV5-1 to TRBJ1-5; TRBD1 is a possible D gene (5 bases). Trimming took 5 bases from V and 3 from J, leaving 9 bases between them. This CDR3 is built from 13 residues. The germline V gene encodes CDR1 SGHRS and CDR2 YFSETQ. The CDR3: CASRTELNQPQHF. DNA of the CDR3: TGCGCCAGCAGGACAGAGCTCAATCAGCCCCAGCATTTT.

About this clone itself: The sample carries other DNA sequences with the same CDR3. J is TRBJ2-3 and V is TRBV18; TRBD2 matches 12 bases. The V and J ends lost 3 bases and 0 bases, in that order; junction bases with no gene match: 1. CDR3 length: 16 residues. Germline V gives CDR1 KGHSH, CDR2 LQKENI. CDR3 sequence: CASSPGTSGSTDTQYF. CDR3 in DNA: TGTGCCAGCTCACCGGGGACTAGCGGGAGCACAGATACGCAGTATTTT.

The genes are TRBV9 and TRBJ2-7; 9 nucleotides match TRBD2. This CDR3 is built from 16 residues. Per germline, CDR1 SGDLS and CDR2 YYNGEE. V was pared by 0 bases and J by 0 bases, with 4 bases of the junction left unmatched. Here the CDR3 reads CASSVGGSGSSYEQYF. Written as DNA, the CDR3 is TGTGCCAGCAGCGTAGGAGGTAGCGGGAGCTCCTACGAGCAGTACTTC.

The chain joins TRBV28 to TRBJ2-1; 9 nucleotides align to TRBD1. The V and J ends lost 10 bases and 7 bases, in that order; junction bases with no gene match: 8. This CDR3 is built from 13 residues. CDR1 is MDHEN, CDR2 SYDVKM, per germline. The CDR3 loop reads CAIPGQGPNEQFF. The CDR3 DNA reads TGTGCCATCCCGGGACAGGGACCAAATGAGCAGTTCTTC. The variable domain in full, with the rest retrieved from reference TRBV28 and TRBJ2-1, is DVKVTQSSRYLVKRTGEKVFLECVQDMDHENMFWYRQDPGLGLRLIYFSYDVKMKEKGDIPEGYSVSREKKERFSLILESASTNQTSMYLCAIPGQGPNEQFFGPGTRLTVL.

The chain employs TRBV30 and TRBJ1-4; the D gene is possibly TRBD1 (6 bases). V shed 4 bases and J shed 7 bases, with 13 bases lying between them. Germline loops: CDR1 GTSNPN, CDR2 SVGIG (reference sequence). The CDR3 totals 13 residues. The CDR3 DNA follows: TGTGCCTGGAACTACGGGACATCTGAAAAACTGTTTTTT. Translation: CAWNYGTSEKLFF. Supplemented by reference TRBV30 and TRBJ1-4, the full variable domain reads SQTIHQWPATLVQPVGSPLSLECTVEGTSNPNLYWYRQAAGRGLQLLFYSVGIGQISSEVPQNLSASRPQDRQFILSSKKLLLSDSGFYLCAWNYGTSEKLFFGSGTQLSVL.

This clone was observed a handful of times. The chain uses TRBV18 and TRBJ2-3, with D uncertain. Germline V CDR1 and CDR2: KGHSH, LQKENI. The ends were cut back, 3 bases at V and 0 bases at J, with 4 bases in the middle. The CDR3 spans 13 residues. In nucleotides, the CDR3 is TGTGCCAGCTCACCCGGGAGCACAGATACGCAGTATTTT. Its protein product is CASSPGSTDTQYF. Complete variable domain (other parts from reference TRBV18 and TRBJ2-3): NAGVMQNPRHLVRRRGQEARLRCSPMKGHSHVYWYRQLPEEGLKFMVYLQKENIIDESGMPKERFSAEFPKEGPSILRIQQVVRGDSAAYFCASSPGSTDTQYFGPGTRLTVL.

The rearrangement joins TRBV4-3 to TRBJ2-7, with TRBD1 identical over 10 bases. CDR3 length: 15 residues. J gave up 4 bases and V 2 bases, and 5 bases lay outside the gene matches. Looked up from germline, CDR1 is LGHNA and CDR2 is YSLEER. The chain's CDR3 is CASSQSGTGDYEQYF. DNA for the CDR3: TGCGCCAGCAGCCAATCCGGGACAGGGGATTACGAGCAGTACTTC.

The chain combines TRBV7-9 with TRBJ2-7; tentatively, D is TRBD2 (7 bases). V lost 1 base and J lost 3, with 16 bases in between. This CDR3 has 16 amino acids. The V gene's germline CDR1 is SEHNR and CDR2 FQNEAQ (reference sequence). The chain's CDR3 is CASSLGGAGAYYEQYF. Written as DNA, the CDR3 is TGTGCCAGCAGCTTAGGGGGGGCGGGGGCATACTACGAGCAGTACTTC.

In its sample, this clone was seen a few times. CDR3 sequence: CSAPGDVGYTF. DNA of the CDR3: TGCAGTGCTCCAGGGGATGTCGGCTACACCTTC. The chain recombines TRBV20-1 with TRBJ1-2; D is possibly TRBD1 (6 bases). Germline CDR1 reads DFQATT; CDR2 reads SNEGSKA (reference sequence). CDR3 length equals 11 residues. Deletions cut 5 bases from V and 8 bases from J, with 12 bases between.

In its sample, this clone was seen a few times. The CDR3 DNA reads as TGTGCCTGGGTGTGGGCAGCGGGGACTGAAGCTTTCTTT. This gives the protein CAWVWAAGTEAFF. The genes are TRBV30 and TRBJ1-1; D ambiguous. The CDR3 totals 13 residues. V lost 5 bases to trimming and J lost 5 bases, with 15 bases between them. From germline, CDR1 is GTSNPN and CDR2 SVGIG (reference sequence).

V gene TRBV12-5 combines with J gene TRBJ2-1; a possible D gene is TRBD1 (5 bases). The V gene lost 6 bases and the J gene lost 7 bases, with 10 bases spanning the gap. This CDR3 spans 12 amino acids. Germline V gives CDR1 LGHNT, CDR2 FRNRAP. The CDR3 spells CASGPDRNEQFF. In nucleotides, the CDR3 is TGTGCTAGTGGACCCGACAGAAATGAGCAGTTCTTC.

The rearrangement joins TRBV14 to TRBJ2-7, with TRBD1 as a possible D gene (6 bases). The CDR3 covers 15 residues. Trimming left V 4 bases short and J 4 bases short, with 17 bases between. Per the germline V gene, CDR1 is SGHDN and CDR2 is FVKESK. CDR3 sequence: CASSPSPGAGYEQYF. Written as DNA, the CDR3 is TGTGCCAGCAGCCCCTCTCCAGGGGCCGGTTACGAGCAGTACTTC.

V and J are TRBV5-1 and TRBJ1-5; no definite D call. Trimming left V 0 bases short and J 6 bases short, with 7 bases between. Germline V gene data show CDR1 as SGHRS and CDR2 as YFSETQ. CDR3 size: 13 residues. CDR3 protein: CASSLDGIQPQHF. CDR3 coding DNA: TGCGCCAGCAGCTTGGACGGGATTCAGCCCCAGCATTTT.

For the CDR3, the DNA is TGTGCCACCAGCAGCCTAGCGGGCGCGAGGGGAGAGACCCAGTACTTC. Its translation is CATSSLAGARGETQYF. The rearrangement joins TRBV15 to TRBJ2-5; 8 bases align to TRBD2. The trim removed 3 bases at V and 4 bases at J, leaving 10 bases unmatched. This CDR3 contains 16 residues. Germline values: CDR1 LNHNV, CDR2 YYDKDF (reference sequence).

This clone appeared a few times. The V and J genes are TRBV19 and TRBJ1-5; 8 nucleotides line up with TRBD1. With 5 bases clipped from V and 7 bases from J, the junction kept 7 bases outside the gene matches. CDR1 is LNHDA and CDR2 is SQIVND in the germline V gene (reference sequence). There are 14 residues in the CDR3. CDR3 DNA sequence: TGTGCCAGTAGTGCCGGACAGGGTAAACAGCCCCAGCATTTT. Residues: CASSAGQGKQPQHF.

This clone showed up just a few times. The chain links TRBV7-9 to TRBJ1-1; D perhaps matches TRBD1 (6 bases). The V gene's germline CDR1 is SEHNR and CDR2 FQNEAQ (reference sequence). Trimming left V 5 bases short and J 6 bases short, with 22 bases between. This CDR3 spans 16 amino acids. CDR3 residues: CASSRWDTPEKAEAFF. CDR3 nucleotide sequence: TGTGCCAGCAGCCGATGGGACACTCCAGAGAAGGCTGAAGCTTTCTTT.

This clone was seen a handful of times. The chain has TRBV29-1 and TRBJ2-5; a weak D match, TRBD2 (5 bases). CDR1 and CDR2 (germline): SQVTM, ANQGSEA. This CDR3 is 13 amino acids long. V was trimmed by 3 bases and J by 5 bases, leaving 13 bases between them. CDR3 residues: CSVEAGVGETQYF. CDR3 coding DNA: TGCAGCGTTGAGGCCGGGGTTGGGGAGACCCAGTACTTC.

The chain employs TRBV7-9 and TRBJ2-7; the match to TRBD2 covers 8 bases. CDR1 and CDR2 (germline): SEHNR, FQNEAQ (reference sequence). V was clipped by 5 bases and J by 5 bases; unmatched bases: 11. The CDR3 is 15 amino acids. Written as DNA, the CDR3 is TGTGCCAGCAGCCCACCGGGACTAGTTCCCCACGAGCAGTACTTC. Its translation: CASSPPGLVPHEQYF.

The chain couples TRBV28 to TRBJ1-5, with D tentatively TRBD1 (5 bases). The CDR3 spans 12 residues. CDR1 is MDHEN and CDR2 is SYDVKM in the germline V gene. V shed 9 bases and J shed 4 bases, with 10 bases lying between them. The CDR3 DNA sequence: TGTGCCAGATCTCAGGGAAATCAGCCCCAGCATTTT. As protein: CARSQGNQPQHF.

This clone was seen only a few times. This chain connects TRBV25-1 to TRBJ2-2, with D perhaps matching TRBD1 (6 bases). The germline V gene has CDR1 MGHDK and CDR2 SYGVNS. Trimming pared 7 bases from V and 2 bases from J, leaving 11 bases between. CDR3 size: 14 residues. The CDR3 DNA is TGTGCCAGCACCCCACAGGGAAACACCGGGGAGCTGTTTTTT. Residues: CASTPQGNTGELFF.